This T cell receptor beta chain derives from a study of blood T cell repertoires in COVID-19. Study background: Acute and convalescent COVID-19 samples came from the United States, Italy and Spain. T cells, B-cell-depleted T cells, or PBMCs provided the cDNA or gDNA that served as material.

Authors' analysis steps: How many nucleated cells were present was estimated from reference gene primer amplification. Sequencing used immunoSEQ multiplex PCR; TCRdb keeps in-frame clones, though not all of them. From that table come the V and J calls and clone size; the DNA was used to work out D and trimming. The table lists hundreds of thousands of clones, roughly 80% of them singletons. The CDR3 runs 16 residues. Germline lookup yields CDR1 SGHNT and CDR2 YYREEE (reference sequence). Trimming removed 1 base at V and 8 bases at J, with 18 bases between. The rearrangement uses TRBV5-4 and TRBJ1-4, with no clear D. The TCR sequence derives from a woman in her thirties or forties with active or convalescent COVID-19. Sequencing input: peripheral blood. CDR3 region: CASSLPTRLGGEKLFF. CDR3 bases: TGTGCCAGCAGCTTGCCGACGAGGCTAGGCGGGGAAAAACTGTTTTTT.